This T cell receptor beta chain was retrieved from a study of OX40 agonist ivuxolimab in advanced cancers. Produced via immunoSEQ multiplex PCR; TCRdb's table is partial and in-frame only. In the table there are more than 45,000 clones, 85% to 90% of which are singletons. Germline CDR1 and CDR2: LNHDA and SQIVND (reference sequence). Trimming cost V 6 bases and J 7 bases, with 10 bases left between them. This CDR3 region has 12 residues. The sequences come from CD4+ or CD8+ T cells sorted from blood, collected in a trial of the OX40 agonist ivuxolimab. The rearrangement uses TRBV19 and TRBJ1-5; D is unresolved. The TCR sequence derives from an adult with an advanced solid tumor such as melanoma, head and neck, liver or kidney cancer. In nucleotides, the CDR3 is TGTGCCAGTAGAGTGGGAAACCAGCCCCAGCATTTT. It encodes CASRVGNQPQHF.